The rows below give T cell receptor beta chains drawn from one sample of a study of shared clonotypes between healthy human individuals. Measured with immunoSEQ multiplex PCR; TCRdb has only the in-frame clones, and not every one. Of nearly 600,000 clones detected, roughly 96% appear once; the ten largest clones hold roughly 0.1%. The material sequenced was naive CD8+ T cells sorted from blood. The receptors stem from a woman in her twenties or thirties in good health. Both conserved end residues are part of each CDR3. The order of the fields is J gene, V gene, D gene, clone size, CDR3 DNA, CDR3 protein. D genes are given only for firm matches. Where a row states a size, it is once, few, many or the class of an expanded clone; other rows omit it.

J gene: TRBJ2-6
V gene: TRBV19
D gene: -
clone size: -
CDR3 DNA: TGTGCCAGTAGTATCTCGGGGCCGAACTCTGGGGCCAACGTCCTGACTTTC
CDR3 protein: CASSISGPNSGANVLTF

J gene: TRBJ2-7
V gene: TRBV30
D gene: -
clone size: -
CDR3 DNA: TGTGCCTGGAGTGTAGTCCACGAGCAGTACTTC
CDR3 protein: CAWSVVHEQYF

J gene: TRBJ2-1
V gene: TRBV19
D gene: -
clone size: -
CDR3 DNA: TGTGCCAGTAACCTCGGACCGGTGAGCTCCTACAATGAGCAGTTCTTC
CDR3 protein: CASNLGPVSSYNEQFF

J gene: TRBJ1-2
V gene: TRBV7-9
D gene: -
clone size: -
CDR3 DNA: TGTGCCAGCAGCGGGGACACCGTTATCTATGGCTACACCTTC
CDR3 protein: CASSGDTVIYGYTF

J gene: TRBJ2-7
V gene: TRBV4-1
D gene: -
clone size: -
CDR3 DNA: TGCGCCAGCAGCCAAGAGAGGGACTCCACCTACGAGCAGTACTTC
CDR3 protein: CASSQERDSTYEQYF

J gene: TRBJ2-7
V gene: TRBV28
D gene: -
clone size: -
CDR3 DNA: TGTGCCAGCAGTTTATCTGGATACCAACCTTACGAGCAGTACTTC
CDR3 protein: CASSLSGYQPYEQYF

J gene: TRBJ2-6
V gene: TRBV7-2
D gene: TRBD1
clone size: -
CDR3 DNA: TGTGCCAGCAGCTTAGGGAGCCGGGACAGGGGTTATGGGGCCAACGTCCTGACTTTC
CDR3 protein: CASSLGSRDRGYGANVLTF

J gene: TRBJ2-7
V gene: TRBV4-1
D gene: -
clone size: -
CDR3 DNA: TGCGCCAGCAGCCAAGGCGGGGATAGCGGAACGTACGAGCAGTACTTC
CDR3 protein: CASSQGGDSGTYEQYF

J gene: TRBJ2-7
V gene: TRBV10-1
D gene: -
clone size: -
CDR3 DNA: TGCGCCAGCAGTGACGCCCCGGGGCTAAGCTCCTACGAGCAGTACTTC
CDR3 protein: CASSDAPGLSSYEQYF

J gene: TRBJ2-1
V gene: TRBV27
D gene: TRBD2
clone size: -
CDR3 DNA: TGTGCCAGCAGTCACGGGACTAGCGGGACCCATGAGCAGTTCTTC
CDR3 protein: CASSHGTSGTHEQFF

J gene: TRBJ2-1
V gene: TRBV28
D gene: -
clone size: -
CDR3 DNA: TGTGCCAGCAGTTTCGGCGGTTCCTACAATGAGCAGTTCTTC
CDR3 protein: CASSFGGSYNEQFF

J gene: TRBJ2-1
V gene: TRBV19
D gene: TRBD2
clone size: -
CDR3 DNA: TGTGCCAGTAGTATAACTAGCGGGCCCTACAATGAGCAGTTCTTC
CDR3 protein: CASSITSGPYNEQFF

J gene: TRBJ1-4
V gene: TRBV28
D gene: -
clone size: -
CDR3 DNA: TGTGCCAGCAATTCCCTCTCAACTGGGGCAACTAATGAAAAACTGTTTTTT
CDR3 protein: CASNSLSTGATNEKLFF

J gene: TRBJ2-1
V gene: TRBV7-8
D gene: -
clone size: once
CDR3 DNA: TGTGCCAGCAGCTCGTCAGGGGCCGCGGGGGAGCAGTTCTTC
CDR3 protein: CASSSSGAAGEQFF

J gene: TRBJ1-5
V gene: TRBV19
D gene: -
clone size: -
CDR3 DNA: TGTGCCAGTCAGGGCACCTCAAATCAGCCCCAGCATTTT
CDR3 protein: CASQGTSNQPQHF

J gene: TRBJ1-1
V gene: TRBV2
D gene: -
clone size: -
CDR3 DNA: TGTGCCAGCAGTGAAGCGAGAGCCACGAACACTGAAGCTTTCTTT
CDR3 protein: CASSEARATNTEAFF

J gene: TRBJ1-4
V gene: TRBV15
D gene: -
clone size: -
CDR3 DNA: TGTGCCACCAGCAGATACGGGGAGAATGAAAAACTGTTTTTT
CDR3 protein: CATSRYGENEKLFF

J gene: TRBJ2-1
V gene: TRBV7-9
D gene: -
clone size: -
CDR3 DNA: TGTGCCAGCAGCGCACCGGAGGGCCTCTACAATGAGCAGTTCTTC
CDR3 protein: CASSAPEGLYNEQFF

J gene: TRBJ1-5
V gene: TRBV11-2
D gene: -
clone size: -
CDR3 DNA: TGTGCCAGCAGCATAGTGGGGGGTAGCAATCAGCCCCAGCATTTT
CDR3 protein: CASSIVGGSNQPQHF

J gene: TRBJ2-3
V gene: TRBV9
D gene: -
clone size: -
CDR3 DNA: TGTGCCAGCAGCGTTAGTAAATTCACAGATACGCAGTATTTT
CDR3 protein: CASSVSKFTDTQYF

J gene: TRBJ2-1
V gene: TRBV27
D gene: -
clone size: once
CDR3 DNA: TGTGCCAGCAGTCTAGCCTCAAACCGTTATGAGCAGTTCTTC
CDR3 protein: CASSLASNRYEQFF

J gene: TRBJ2-1
V gene: TRBV19
D gene: TRBD2
clone size: -
CDR3 DNA: TGTGCCAGTAAACGGTCTAGCGGTCAATACAATGAGCAGTTCTTC
CDR3 protein: CASKRSSGQYNEQFF

J gene: TRBJ2-7
V gene: TRBV18
D gene: -
clone size: -
CDR3 DNA: TGTGCCAGCTCAGACACAGGCTCCTACGAGCAGTACTTC
CDR3 protein: CASSDTGSYEQYF

J gene: TRBJ1-6
V gene: TRBV27
D gene: -
clone size: -
CDR3 DNA: TGTGCCAGCAGTCCCCGTCAGGGTAATTCACCCCTCCACTTT
CDR3 protein: CASSPRQGNSPLHF

J gene: TRBJ2-4
V gene: TRBV27
D gene: -
clone size: -
CDR3 DNA: TGTGCCAGCAGTGCCGGGACATTAGCCAAAAACATTCAGTACTTC
CDR3 protein: CASSAGTLAKNIQYF

J gene: TRBJ1-5
V gene: TRBV15
D gene: -
clone size: -
CDR3 DNA: TGTGCCACCAGCAGAGACCGGGGAACTGGGTTAAGTCAGCCCCAGCATTTT
CDR3 protein: CATSRDRGTGLSQPQHF

J gene: TRBJ2-7
V gene: TRBV27
D gene: TRBD2
clone size: -
CDR3 DNA: TGTGCCAGCAGTCCGCAGGGACTAGGCACCTACGAGCAGTACTTC
CDR3 protein: CASSPQGLGTYEQYF

J gene: TRBJ2-6
V gene: TRBV19
D gene: -
clone size: -
CDR3 DNA: TGTACCAGTAGTCCCAGGGTAGAGGTCGGGACAATGAACTCTGGGGCCAACGTCCTGACTTTC
CDR3 protein: CTSSPRVEVGTMNSGANVLTF

J gene: TRBJ1-1
V gene: TRBV5-1
D gene: -
clone size: few
CDR3 DNA: TGCGCCAGCAAGGGGGGACCTGAAGCTTTCTTT
CDR3 protein: CASKGGPEAFF

J gene: TRBJ1-2
V gene: TRBV2
D gene: -
clone size: -
CDR3 DNA: TGTGCCAGCAGGCCGGACGGCCTATTCTATGGCTACACCTTC
CDR3 protein: CASRPDGLFYGYTF

J gene: TRBJ1-4
V gene: TRBV10-3
D gene: -
clone size: -
CDR3 DNA: TGTGCCATCAGTGAAGGGGTAGCGGATTCGGAAAAACTGTTTTTT
CDR3 protein: CAISEGVADSEKLFF

J gene: TRBJ1-1
V gene: TRBV7-9
D gene: -
clone size: few
CDR3 DNA: TGTGCCAGCAGCCTCGATGACACTGAAGCTTTCTTT
CDR3 protein: CASSLDDTEAFF

J gene: TRBJ2-3
V gene: TRBV13
D gene: -
clone size: -
CDR3 DNA: TGTGCCAGCAGCTTAGGTGGCGGGGCAGATACGCAGTATTTT
CDR3 protein: CASSLGGGADTQYF

J gene: TRBJ1-4
V gene: TRBV4-2
D gene: -
clone size: once
CDR3 DNA: TGTGCCAGCAGCCAAGAAGGAGAAAAACTGTTTTTT
CDR3 protein: CASSQEGEKLFF

J gene: TRBJ2-7
V gene: TRBV30
D gene: -
clone size: -
CDR3 DNA: TGTGCCTGGAGTGTAGACAATACCTACGAGCAGTACTTC
CDR3 protein: CAWSVDNTYEQYF

J gene: TRBJ1-5
V gene: TRBV27
D gene: -
clone size: -
CDR3 DNA: TGTGCCAGCAGTTTAGGTGGTAGCAATCAGCCCCAGCATTTT
CDR3 protein: CASSLGGSNQPQHF

J gene: TRBJ2-7
V gene: TRBV6-5
D gene: TRBD2
clone size: -
CDR3 DNA: TGTGCCAGCAGTGGGGTAGCGGGAGTTGACGAGCAGTACTTC
CDR3 protein: CASSGVAGVDEQYF

J gene: TRBJ2-7
V gene: TRBV5-6
D gene: -
clone size: -
CDR3 DNA: TGTGCCAGCAGCTTGGCCGAGGGGAACGAGCAGTACTTC
CDR3 protein: CASSLAEGNEQYF

J gene: TRBJ2-3
V gene: TRBV27
D gene: -
clone size: -
CDR3 DNA: TGTGCCAGCAGTTTCTCGGGGTTTGGCACAGATACGCAGTATTTT
CDR3 protein: CASSFSGFGTDTQYF

J gene: TRBJ1-6
V gene: TRBV20-1
D gene: -
clone size: -
CDR3 DNA: TGCAGTGCTTTCCCAGTTTCACCCCTCCACTTT
CDR3 protein: CSAFPVSPLHF

J gene: TRBJ1-2
V gene: TRBV7-9
D gene: -
clone size: -
CDR3 DNA: TGTGCCAGCAGCCTAGGAGGAGCTAACTATGGCTACACCTTC
CDR3 protein: CASSLGGANYGYTF

J gene: TRBJ1-5
V gene: TRBV28
D gene: -
clone size: -
CDR3 DNA: TGTGCCAGCAGTCCCGGGGTCTCGCCTAATCAGCCCCAGCATTTT
CDR3 protein: CASSPGVSPNQPQHF

J gene: TRBJ2-7
V gene: TRBV27
D gene: TRBD2
clone size: -
CDR3 DNA: TGTGCCAGTAGCCCAGGGACTAGCGGGAGGCTCGAGCAGTACTTC
CDR3 protein: CASSPGTSGRLEQYF

J gene: TRBJ2-1
V gene: TRBV11-1
D gene: -
clone size: -
CDR3 DNA: TGTGCCAGCAGACGGGGGAATGAGCAGTTCTTC
CDR3 protein: CASRRGNEQFF

J gene: TRBJ2-5
V gene: TRBV7-9
D gene: -
clone size: -
CDR3 DNA: TGTGCCAGCAGCTTAACTGAGGGCCAAGAGACCCAGTACTTC
CDR3 protein: CASSLTEGQETQYF